This is a list of T cell receptor beta chains from one sample in a study of shared clonotypes between healthy human individuals. Clones were sequenced by immunoSEQ multiplex PCR, and TCRdb holds only the in-frame ones, with some missing. Of over a million clones in the sample, approximately 80% were seen once. Source material: memory CD4+ T cells from PBMCs. These receptors originate from a man between 18 and 29 years old in good health. Some clones in this sample may be carry-over from other donors' samples. The CDR3 runs from the conserved cysteine through the conserved F or W. Fields, in order: D gene, J gene, clone size, V gene, CDR3 length, CDR3 DNA, CDR3 protein. A D gene is named only where the DNA matches it firmly. The size of a clone is reported for some rows only, either as once, few or many, or as a class for expanded clones.

d_call: TRBD2; j_call: TRBJ2-7; clone_size: .; v_call: TRBV7-2; cdr3_length: 14; cdr3_nt: TGTGCCAGCAGCTTAACGCGGGAGTCCTACGAGCAGTACTTC; cdr3_aa: CASSLTRESYEQYF
d_call: .; j_call: TRBJ1-1; clone_size: .; v_call: TRBV7-2; cdr3_length: 15; cdr3_nt: TGTGCCAGCAGCTCCCCGGGCCGGGGGAGGACTGAAGCTTTCTTT; cdr3_aa: CASSSPGRGRTEAFF
d_call: TRBD1; j_call: TRBJ1-2; clone_size: .; v_call: TRBV7-2; cdr3_length: 17; cdr3_nt: TGTGCCAGCAGCTTAGAGCAACCCGGGACAGGGAACTATGGCTACACCTTC; cdr3_aa: CASSLEQPGTGNYGYTF
d_call: .; j_call: TRBJ2-5; clone_size: .; v_call: TRBV25-1; cdr3_length: 15; cdr3_nt: TGTGCCAGCAGTGGGGCCTCCTGGAGGACAGAGACCCAGTACTTC; cdr3_aa: CASSGASWRTETQYF
d_call: .; j_call: TRBJ2-4; clone_size: .; v_call: TRBV5-6; cdr3_length: 13; cdr3_nt: TGTGCCAGCAGCTTACAGGGTAATAGTATTCAGTACTTC; cdr3_aa: CASSLQGNSIQYF
d_call: .; j_call: TRBJ1-2; clone_size: .; v_call: TRBV4-1; cdr3_length: 17; cdr3_nt: TGCGCCAGCAGCCAAGGGCTGGGGTCAGCCGCTAACTATGGCTACACCTTC; cdr3_aa: CASSQGLGSAANYGYTF
d_call: .; j_call: TRBJ1-2; clone_size: few; v_call: TRBV30; cdr3_length: 12; cdr3_nt: TGTGCCTGGAGTGATGGGAACTATGGCTACACCTTC; cdr3_aa: CAWSDGNYGYTF
d_call: .; j_call: TRBJ2-1; clone_size: once; v_call: TRBV2; cdr3_length: 14; cdr3_nt: TGTGCCAGCAGTAGCGAGAGCTCCTACAATGAGCAGTTCTTC; cdr3_aa: CASSSESSYNEQFF
d_call: .; j_call: TRBJ2-7; clone_size: few; v_call: TRBV6-6; cdr3_length: 16; cdr3_nt: TGTGCCAGCAGTTACAGTCGGCGCACCCTCCCCCACGAGCAGTACTTC; cdr3_aa: CASSYSRRTLPHEQYF
d_call: .; j_call: TRBJ2-3; clone_size: few; v_call: TRBV5-4; cdr3_length: 17; cdr3_nt: TGTGCCAGCAGTAAGCCCCGGGGGGCATCGGGCACAGATACGCAGTATTTT; cdr3_aa: CASSKPRGASGTDTQYF
d_call: .; j_call: TRBJ2-7; clone_size: .; v_call: TRBV12-5; cdr3_length: 13; cdr3_nt: TGTGCTAGTGGTTTGGGGGCAGGTTCCGAGCAGTACTTC; cdr3_aa: CASGLGAGSEQYF
d_call: .; j_call: TRBJ1-1; clone_size: .; v_call: TRBV7-3; cdr3_length: 13; cdr3_nt: TGTGCCAGCAGTTTCGACTGGGGGCGTGAAGCTTTCTTT; cdr3_aa: CASSFDWGREAFF
d_call: TRBD1; j_call: TRBJ1-2; clone_size: few; v_call: TRBV28; cdr3_length: 14; cdr3_nt: TGTGCCAGCAGCCCAAACGACAGGGCTAGTGGCTACACCTTC; cdr3_aa: CASSPNDRASGYTF
d_call: .; j_call: TRBJ2-5; clone_size: .; v_call: TRBV7-2; cdr3_length: 14; cdr3_nt: TGTGCCAGCAGCCGAGGACGGCGGAAAGAGACCCAGTACTTC; cdr3_aa: CASSRGRRKETQYF
d_call: TRBD1; j_call: TRBJ1-2; clone_size: .; v_call: TRBV5-5; cdr3_length: 15; cdr3_nt: TGTGCCAGCAGCTTAAACCCGGGACAGAACTATGGCTACACCTTC; cdr3_aa: CASSLNPGQNYGYTF
d_call: .; j_call: TRBJ1-1; clone_size: .; v_call: TRBV5-1; cdr3_length: 16; cdr3_nt: TGCGCCAGCAGCTTGGCCCTGATGGAATTGAACACTGAAGCTTTCTTT; cdr3_aa: CASSLALMELNTEAFF
d_call: TRBD1; j_call: TRBJ1-1; clone_size: once; v_call: TRBV18; cdr3_length: 16; cdr3_nt: TGTGCCAGCTCACCAAATCGGGCAGGGGGGAACACTGAAGCTTTCTTT; cdr3_aa: CASSPNRAGGNTEAFF
d_call: .; j_call: TRBJ2-1; clone_size: .; v_call: TRBV2; cdr3_length: 12; cdr3_nt: TGTGCCAGCAGTGAGGGGCCTGGTGAGCAGTTCTTC; cdr3_aa: CASSEGPGEQFF
d_call: .; j_call: TRBJ1-4; clone_size: .; v_call: TRBV6-5; cdr3_length: 13; cdr3_nt: TGTGCCAGCGGGGCAGGGTACGGTGAAAAACTGTTTTTT; cdr3_aa: CASGAGYGEKLFF
d_call: TRBD1; j_call: TRBJ1-1; clone_size: .; v_call: TRBV5-4; cdr3_length: 16; cdr3_nt: TGTGCCAGCAGCAGATCGGACAGGTCTATGAACACTGAAGCTTTCTTT; cdr3_aa: CASSRSDRSMNTEAFF
d_call: TRBD1; j_call: TRBJ1-1; clone_size: .; v_call: TRBV29-1; cdr3_length: 16; cdr3_nt: TGCAGCGTCAGGGGGGCAGGCTCCCGCCCGAACACTGAAGCTTTCTTT; cdr3_aa: CSVRGAGSRPNTEAFF
d_call: .; j_call: TRBJ2-2; clone_size: few; v_call: TRBV6-1; cdr3_length: 15; cdr3_nt: TGTGCCAGCAGTGAACGGTCCGCGCCCCCCGGGGAGCTGTTTTTT; cdr3_aa: CASSERSAPPGELFF
d_call: TRBD2; j_call: TRBJ2-5; clone_size: .; v_call: TRBV19; cdr3_length: 19; cdr3_nt: TGTGCCAGTAGTATAGGACGAGGGCTAGCGGGACAAATGGGAGAGACCCAGTACTTC; cdr3_aa: CASSIGRGLAGQMGETQYF